This TCR beta chain was documented in a study of cytomegalovirus exposure and HLA in healthy donors. Notes on the study in general: 87-base-pair reads could not separate some V segments, including TRBV6-2 and TRBV6-3. Both high specificity and high sensitivity reportedly marked the classifier's diagnosis of cytomegalovirus status. There were a few CMV-associated chains whose specificity for CMV antigens was confirmed in vitro. Most TCR sequences were uncommon, yet certain public TCRs appeared in many donors.

On this clone itself: Its antigen is not identified. Distinct nucleotide sequences in the sample also encode this CDR3.

A multiplex PCR was run with 60 Vbeta primers and 13 Jbeta primers. Profiling relied on immunoSEQ multiplex PCR, and the TCRdb table lists in-frame clones only, not all of them. Altogether tens of thousands of clones are present, roughly 76% being singletons, with the ten largest covering 7% to 8.5%. The CDR3 has 15 residues. V gave up 5 bases and J gave up 6 bases, with 16 bases separating them. The germline V gene encodes CDR1 SGHAT and CDR2 FQNNGV. The sequence derives from a woman in her forties in good health and CMV-seronegative. This chain joins TRBV11-2 and TRBJ2-2; D is undetermined. Sequencing was done on a sample of PBMCs. The CDR3 DNA sequence: TGTGCCAGCAGCCCCCTTTTTGGTGCGGCCGGGGAGCTGTTTTTT. It yields the protein CASSPLFGAAGELFF.